This T cell receptor (beta chain) was sequenced during a study of regulatory T cells in long-lasting Graves disease. Overall study context: Graves' disease counted as persistent after over 5 years of antithyroid drugs with positive TSH receptor antibodies. Study-level points and caveats: With a few thousand shared public clonotypes, persistent patients exceeded new patients, who shared around 970.

In building TCR beta libraries, iRepertoire HTBI primers were used together with Arm-PCR of CDR3 regions. TCRdb redid the calling of the multiplex PCR reads with MiXCR, one entry per CDR3 protein. The table lists approximately 470,000 distinct CDR3 sequences, under 25% of them singletons. Time point reported: persistent/refractory GD, antithyroid drugs over 5 years with positive TRAb. After RNA was extracted from PBMCs, the TCR library was made from it. This clonotype was picked up a small number of times. Antigen specificity is unknown. Sequenced material: peripheral blood mononuclear cells (PBMCs), taken when the disease was refractory, from a patient treated with antithyroid drugs. This clonotype originated in a female donor with Graves disease.

The CDR3 is CASSSDRGRDTEAFF. In nucleotides, the CDR3 is TGCGCCAGCAGCTCTGACAGGGGACGGGACACTGAAGCTTTCTTT. The chain joins TRBV5-1 to TRBJ1-1; 8 nucleotides match TRBD1. The CDR3 contains 15 residues. Germline assignment: CDR1 SGHRS and CDR2 YFSETQ. J was trimmed by 3 bases and V by 3 bases; bases with no gene match: 7.